Presented here are 8 T cell receptor beta chains from one specimen sequenced in a study of T cell changes during pregnancy in multiple sclerosis. Generated by immunoSEQ multiplex PCR, the TCRdb table keeps only in-frame clones and is missing some. Of 30,000 to 35,000 clones in the sample, under 95% were seen once. The starting material was CD4+ T cells from peripheral blood mononuclear cells, obtained in the second trimester of pregnancy. These receptors all stem from a female donor in good health, enrolled as a control in a pregnancy study.

V usage is TRBV18 and J usage is TRBJ2-1; weak D call: TRBD2 (7 bases). The CDR3 is 15 residues long. V gave up 3 bases and J gave up 5 bases, with 14 bases separating them. The germline V gene encodes CDR1 KGHSH and CDR2 LQKENI. The CDR3 here is CASSPPPGGNNEQFF. The CDR3, as DNA: TGTGCCAGCTCACCCCCTCCGGGGGGCAACAATGAGCAGTTCTTC.

V and J are TRBV6-5 and TRBJ1-5; 7 positions match TRBD1. CDR3 length: 14 residues. V lost 6 bases and J lost 6; bases outside the gene matches: 8. The V gene's germline CDR1 is MNHEY and CDR2 SVGAGI. The CDR3 nucleotides are TGTGCCAGCAGATCCACAGGGGCTAGTCAGCCCCAGCATTTT. Its translation is CASRSTGASQPQHF.

The V call is TRBV18, the J call TRBJ2-1; 7 bases are shared with TRBD2. The CDR3 extends over 16 amino acids. Germline V gene data show CDR1 as KGHSH and CDR2 as LQKENI. V lost 4 bases to trimming and J lost 0 bases; unmatched junction nucleotides: 6. This chain's CDR3 is CASSLSGGSSYNEQFF. DNA for the CDR3: TGTGCCAGCTCACTCTCGGGCGGGAGCTCCTACAATGAGCAGTTCTTC.

The rearrangement joins TRBV19 to TRBJ2-5, with D maybe TRBD1 (6 bases). Trimming stripped 4 bases from V and 1 base from J, with 10 bases between. This CDR3 is 14 amino acids long. Germline V CDR1 and CDR2: LNHDA, SQIVND (reference sequence). The CDR3 protein is CASSKTGFQETQYF. CDR3 DNA sequence: TGTGCCAGTAGTAAGACAGGCTTCCAAGAGACCCAGTACTTC. Supplemented by reference TRBV19 and TRBJ2-5, the full variable domain reads DGGITQSPKYLFRKEGQNVTLSCEQNLNHDAMYWYRQDPGQGLRLIYYSQIVNDFQKGDIAEGYSVSREKKESFPLTVTSAQKNPTAFYLCASSKTGFQETQYFGPGTRLLVL.

The V and J genes are TRBV13 and TRBJ2-1; 9 nucleotides align to TRBD2. V gave up 4 bases and J gave up 7 bases; unmatched junction bases: 14. CDR1 and CDR2 (germline): PRHDT, FYEKMQ (reference sequence). This CDR3 comprises 17 residues. CDR3 region: CASSSTTTSGFRNEQFF. The CDR3 nucleotides read TGTGCCAGCAGCTCCACTACCACTAGCGGGTTTAGGAATGAGCAGTTCTTC. Using reference TRBV13 and TRBJ2-1 for the parts outside the CDR3, the full variable domain is AAGVIQSPRHLIKEKRETATLKCYPIPRHDTVYWYQQGPGQDPQFLISFYEKMQSDKGSIPDRFSAQQFSDYHSELNMSSLELGDSALYFCASSSTTTSGFRNEQFFGPGTRLTVL.

The chain carries TRBV5-1 and TRBJ2-7; the match to TRBD2 covers 8 bases. The CDR3 is made up of 15 amino acids. The ends lost 4 bases at V and 5 bases at J; junction bases unmatched: 11. Germline V CDR1 and CDR2: SGHRS, YFSETQ. Written as DNA, the CDR3 is TGCGCCAGCAGCACCTCGGGGGGGACTGCGGACGAGCAGTACTTC. It encodes CASSTSGGTADEQYF.

The rearrangement links TRBV7-9 to TRBJ1-2; D remains unclear. This CDR3 region has 14 residues. Trimming cost V 2 bases and J 2 bases, with 9 bases left between them. Per the germline V gene, CDR1 is SEHNR and CDR2 is FQNEAQ (reference sequence). The CDR3 nucleotides read TGTGCCAGCAGCTTAATGCAGACAAACTATGGCTACACCTTC. Its translation: CASSLMQTNYGYTF.

V is TRBV29-1 and J is TRBJ1-3; 8 nucleotides match TRBD1. Losses at the gene ends were 4 bases for V and 0 bases for J; bases not matched to a gene: 5. The CDR3 covers 15 residues. The germline V gene has CDR1 SQVTM and CDR2 ANQGSEA. The CDR3 loop reads CSVGGTGSSGNTIYF. CDR3 coding DNA: TGCAGCGTTGGTGGGACAGGCTCCTCTGGAAACACCATATATTTT.